This entry is about one TCR beta chain. What it binds is not known. V dropped 2 bases and J dropped 5 bases, with 16 bases sitting between them. The CDR3 is 15 residues long. Germline values: CDR1 SQVTM, CDR2 ANQGSEA. This specimen comes from a study of T cell responses to AZD1222 COVID-19 vaccine. General study results and limits: Repertoire sampling occurred only after the peak T cell response.

Some clones are missing from TCRdb's copy, which holds only in-frame ones; the method was immunoSEQ multiplex PCR. The sample has 140,000 to 150,000 clones; roughly 85% are singletons. The chain couples TRBV29-1 to TRBJ1-3, with D possibly being TRBD1 (5 bases). Sequences were derived from peripheral blood, sampled on day 0 of AZD1222 vaccination. This TCR was sampled from an adult in good health. CDR3 sequence (DNA): TGCAGCGTTGAATCCTGGGAGGGACCGAGAAACACCATATATTTT. It specifies CSVESWEGPRNTIYF. Drawing the rest from reference TRBV29-1 and TRBJ1-3, the complete variable domain is SAVISQKPSRDICQRGTSLTIQCQVDSQVTMMFWYRQQPGQSLTLIATANQGSEATYESGFVIDKFPISRPNLTFSTLTVSNMSPEDSSIYLCSVESWEGPRNTIYFGEGSWLTVV.